This TCR beta chain originates from a study of T cell changes during pregnancy in multiple sclerosis. Some clones are missing from TCRdb's copy, which holds only in-frame ones; the method was immunoSEQ multiplex PCR. Of 40,000 to 60,000 clones in the sample, 92% are singletons; the top ten hold less than 0.6%. There are 14 residues in the CDR3. Deletions cut 0 bases from V and 8 bases from J, with 10 bases between. Germline CDR1 KGHSH, CDR2 LQKENI. The specimen comprised CD4+ T cells from peripheral blood mononuclear cells, sampled in the third trimester of pregnancy. This clonotype originated in a female donor with multiple sclerosis, enrolled in a pregnancy study. This chain joins TRBV18 and TRBJ1-4, with D unclear. The CDR3 bases are TGTGCCAGCTCACCACCTGTCGCGCGCGAAAAACTGTTTTTT. This codes for CASSPPVAREKLFF. Full variable domain (remainder filled in from reference TRBV18 and TRBJ1-4): NAGVMQNPRHLVRRRGQEARLRCSPMKGHSHVYWYRQLPEEGLKFMVYLQKENIIDESGMPKERFSAEFPKEGPSILRIQQVVRGDSAAYFCASSPPVAREKLFFGSGTQLSVL.